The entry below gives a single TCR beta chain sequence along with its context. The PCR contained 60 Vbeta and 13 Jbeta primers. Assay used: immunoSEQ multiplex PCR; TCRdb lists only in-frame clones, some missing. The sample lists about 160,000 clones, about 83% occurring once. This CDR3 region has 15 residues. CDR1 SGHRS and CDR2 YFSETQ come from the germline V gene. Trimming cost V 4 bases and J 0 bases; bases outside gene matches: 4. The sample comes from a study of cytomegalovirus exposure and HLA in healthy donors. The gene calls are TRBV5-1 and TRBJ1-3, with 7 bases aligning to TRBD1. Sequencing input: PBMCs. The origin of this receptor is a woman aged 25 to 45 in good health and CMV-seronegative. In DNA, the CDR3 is TGCGCCAGCAGCCCCACAGGGGACTCTGGAAACACCATATATTTT. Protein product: CASSPTGDSGNTIYF.